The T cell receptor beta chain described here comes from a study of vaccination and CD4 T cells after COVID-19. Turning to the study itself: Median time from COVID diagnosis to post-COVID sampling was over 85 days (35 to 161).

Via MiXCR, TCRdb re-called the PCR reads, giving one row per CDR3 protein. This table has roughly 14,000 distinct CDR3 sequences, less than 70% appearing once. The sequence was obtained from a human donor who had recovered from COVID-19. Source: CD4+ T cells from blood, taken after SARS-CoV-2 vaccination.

The CDR3 region has the DNA TGTGCCAGTAACTCCGGGACAGGGGGCTCACCCCTCCACTTT. The encoded protein is CASNSGTGGSPLHF. This chain uses TRBV19 with TRBJ1-6; 12 bases fit TRBD1. V shed 7 bases and J 10 bases; nucleotides not matched to a gene: 5. Germline CDR1 and CDR2: LNHDA and SQIVND (reference sequence). The CDR3 covers 14 residues.